This T cell receptor beta chain stems from a study of somatic mutations in cytotoxic T cells in rheumatoid arthritis. Study overall: Prior to any treatment and right after diagnosis, patient blood (under 31 ml EDTA) was drawn.

Authors' processing steps: Rarely, patient CD8+ clones larger than 1% corresponded to published virus-specific TCRB sequences. Profiling relied on immunoSEQ multiplex PCR, and the TCRdb table lists in-frame clones only, not all of them. The V and J calls and clone size were taken over from that table, and D and trimming were inferred from the DNA. The sample shows roughly 16,000 clones, over 80% of them seen only once. The J segment lost 8 bases and the V segment lost 7 bases, leaving 11 bases of the junction unmatched. This CDR3 has 13 residues. The V gene's germline CDR1 is SQVTM and CDR2 ANQGSEA. Sequenced: CD8+ T cells sorted from blood. The sequence was obtained from an adult with rheumatoid arthritis. This rearrangement joins TRBV29-1 to TRBJ1-1; TRBD1 agrees at 9 bases. The DNA for the CDR3 is TGCAGCGAGCGCGACAGGGGGAAAGGGGAAGCTTTCTTT. Translating it yields CSERDRGKGEAFF. Full variable domain (outside the CDR3, taken from reference TRBV29-1 and TRBJ1-1): SAVISQKPSRDICQRGTSLTIQCQVDSQVTMMFWYRQQPGQSLTLIATANQGSEATYESGFVIDKFPISRPNLTFSTLTVSNMSPEDSSIYLCSERDRGKGEAFFGQGTRLTVV.